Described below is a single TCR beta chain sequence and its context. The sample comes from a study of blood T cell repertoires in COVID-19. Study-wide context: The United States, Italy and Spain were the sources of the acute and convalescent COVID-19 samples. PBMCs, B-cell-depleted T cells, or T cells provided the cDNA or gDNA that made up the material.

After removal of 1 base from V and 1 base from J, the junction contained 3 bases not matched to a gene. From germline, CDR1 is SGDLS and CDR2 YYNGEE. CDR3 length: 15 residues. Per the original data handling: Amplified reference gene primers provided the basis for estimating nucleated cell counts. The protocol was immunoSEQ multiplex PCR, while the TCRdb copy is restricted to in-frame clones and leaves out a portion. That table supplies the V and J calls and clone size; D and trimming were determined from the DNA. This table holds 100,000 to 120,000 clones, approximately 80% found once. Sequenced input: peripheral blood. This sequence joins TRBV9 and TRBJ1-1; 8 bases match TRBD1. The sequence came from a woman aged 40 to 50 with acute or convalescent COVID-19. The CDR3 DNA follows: TGTGCCAGCAGCGTACCCGGGACAGGGAACACTGAAGCTTTCTTT. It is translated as CASSVPGTGNTEAFF.